These 8 T cell receptor beta chains came from one sample sequenced in a study of blood T cell repertoires in COVID-19. The assay was immunoSEQ multiplex PCR, and TCRdb's table has in-frame clones only and misses some. The sample has around 130,000 clones; roughly 86% are singletons. Sequenced sample: PBMCs or T cells enriched from blood (not recorded which). All receptors come from a woman in her 50s with acute COVID-19.

This chain uses TRBV9 with TRBJ2-1; TRBD2 aligns across 12 bases. This CDR3 is built from 15 residues. Germline V gene sequence: CDR1 SGDLS, CDR2 YYNGEE. J lost 4 bases, V lost 4 bases, and 3 bases had no gene match. CDR3 sequence reads: CASSPTSGSYNEQFF. Written as DNA, the CDR3 is TGTGCCAGCAGCCCGACTAGCGGGAGTTACAATGAGCAGTTCTTC.

This chain joins TRBV19 and TRBJ2-1; 10 bases are shared with TRBD1. The trim removed 9 bases at V and 12 bases at J, leaving 17 bases unmatched. The CDR3 sequence is 15 residues long. Germline V gene data show CDR1 as LNHDA and CDR2 as SQIVND (reference sequence). CDR3 sequence: CASQEGGTGVLGQFF. In DNA form, the CDR3 reads TGTGCCAGCCAAGAGGGGGGGACAGGGGTCCTTGGGCAGTTCTTC.

This chain joins TRBV2 and TRBJ2-2; no clear D gene. Germline V gives CDR1 SNHLY, CDR2 FYNNEI. This CDR3 is built from 14 residues. Trimming cost V 6 bases and J 6 bases, with 14 bases left between them. This CDR3 is CASSLSYSAGELFF. CDR3 sequence (DNA): TGTGCCAGCAGCCTAAGTTATTCCGCCGGGGAGCTGTTTTTT.

This chain joins TRBV5-1 and TRBJ2-3; TRBD2 aligns across 9 bases. Looked up from germline, CDR1 is SGHRS and CDR2 is YFSETQ. V gave up 2 bases and J gave up 4 bases; unmatched junction bases: 17. The CDR3 consists of 19 residues. The CDR3 loop is CASSFFGGGRAGSADTQYF. CDR3 DNA: TGCGCCAGCAGCTTCTTCGGGGGCGGGAGGGCCGGTTCTGCAGATACGCAGTATTTT.

The chain links TRBV4-1 to TRBJ1-2; D is unclear. Germline CDR1 MGHRA, CDR2 YSYEKL. Trimming stripped 0 bases from V and 4 bases from J, with 9 bases between. This CDR3 comprises 14 residues. CDR3 DNA: TGCGCCAGCAGCCAAGATGCCGCGATCTATGGCTACACCTTC. Encoded protein: CASSQDAAIYGYTF.

The rearrangement links TRBV25-1 to TRBJ1-6; D gene uncertain. V was cut by 0 bases and J by 9 bases, with 9 bases left in between. Germline V lookup: CDR1 MGHDK, CDR2 SYGVNS. The CDR3 runs 14 residues. Written as DNA, the CDR3 is TGTGCCAGCAGTGAATACCTACGGAGTTCACCCCTCCACTTT. This translates into CASSEYLRSSPLHF.

The chain couples TRBV12-3 or TRBV12-4 to TRBJ1-2; 10 bases match TRBD1. With 5 bases clipped from V and 8 bases from J, the junction kept 5 bases outside the gene matches. This CDR3 contains 13 residues. CDR3 sequence (DNA): TGTGCCAGCAGTCGACAGGGGGCACGAGGCTACACCTTC. Translation: CASSRQGARGYTF.

The chain joins TRBV3-1 (or the pseudogene TRBV3-2) to TRBJ2-2, with 15 bases aligning to TRBD2. J was trimmed by 5 bases and V by 3 bases; bases with no gene match: 1. Germline V gene data show CDR1 as LGHDT and CDR2 as YNNKEL (reference sequence). CDR3 size: 16 residues. The CDR3 coding sequence is TGTGCCAGCAGCCATGGACTAGCGGGAGGGACCGGGGAGCTGTTTTTT. Protein sequence: CASSHGLAGGTGELFF.